These 18 T cell receptor beta chains were all obtained from the same sample, sequenced in a study of early T cells in non-severe SARS-CoV-2 infection. TCRdb reprocessed the 5' RACE reads via MiXCR and lists one record per CDR3 protein. The table lists 65,000 to 85,000 distinct CDR3 sequences, roughly 11% of them singletons. The sample consisted of whole blood. The receptors derive from an adult who was a healthcare worker with PCR-confirmed SARS-CoV-2 infection or an uninfected control (not recorded which).

The V and J genes are TRBV29-1 and TRBJ1-2; D gene ambiguous. CDR3 length equals 11 residues. From germline, CDR1 is SQVTM and CDR2 ANQGSEA. V lost 3 bases and J lost 2, with 4 bases in between. The CDR3 spells CSVENNYGYTF. CDR3 nucleotides: TGCAGCGTTGAGAACAACTATGGCTACACCTTC.

The chain has TRBV6-4 and TRBJ2-7, with D hard to call. The V gene lost 4 bases and the J gene lost 11 bases, with 9 bases spanning the gap. Germline values: CDR1 MRHNA, CDR2 SNTAGT. The CDR3 extends over 10 amino acids. The CDR3 is CASSVEREYF. The CDR3 nucleotides read TGTGCCAGCAGTGTTGAGCGAGAGTACTTC.

This clonotype was picked up many times. The chain uses TRBV20-1 and TRBJ2-1; 10 nucleotides line up with TRBD2. The V gene's germline CDR1 is DFQATT and CDR2 SNEGSKA (reference sequence). J was trimmed by 8 bases and V by 0 bases; bases with no gene match: 10. The CDR3 consists of 16 residues. Written as DNA, the CDR3 is TGCAGTGCTAGAGATCGTCGGAGCGGGGGGGCCTATGAGCAGTTCTTC. Encoded protein: CSARDRRSGGAYEQFF.

This clonotype was seen ten or more times. This chain uses TRBV29-1 with TRBJ2-3; a weak D match, TRBD1 (7 bases). Germline-derived CDR1 and CDR2 are SQVTM and ANQGSEA. The CDR3 covers 16 residues. V gave up 3 bases and J gave up 3 bases, with 19 bases separating them. The CDR3: CSVERFKTGRTDTQYF. CDR3 bases: TGCAGCGTTGAGCGCTTTAAGACAGGGAGGACAGATACGCAGTATTTT.

This chain joins TRBV12-3 or TRBV12-4 and TRBJ2-2; 7 bases map to TRBD2. The CDR3 spans 16 residues. With V trimmed by 4 bases and J by 4 bases, 9 bases remained unmatched. The CDR3 DNA is TGTGCCAGCAGTTCCGGACGGGAGGCGAGCACCGGGGAGCTGTTTTTT. The encoded protein is CASSSGREASTGELFF.

In this sample, this clonotype turned up many times. The chain combines TRBV7-9 with TRBJ2-7; 9 nucleotides line up with TRBD1. The CDR3 consists of 15 residues. From germline, CDR1 is SEHNR and CDR2 FQNEAQ (reference sequence). The J segment lost 6 bases and the V segment lost 1 base, leaving 7 bases of the junction unmatched. The DNA for the CDR3 is TGTGCCAGCAGCTTAGGGGCGACAGGGGGTAGCGAGCAGTACTTC. Translated, it gives CASSLGATGGSEQYF.

The chain employs TRBV20-1 and TRBJ1-2; no reliable D call. The germline gives CDR1 DFQATT, CDR2 SNEGSKA (reference sequence). The CDR3 sequence is 13 residues long. V dropped 6 bases and J dropped 0 bases, with 11 bases sitting between them. The CDR3 loop reads CSAPRPANYGYTF. DNA for the CDR3: TGCAGTGCCCCGAGGCCCGCTAACTATGGCTACACCTTC.

The genes are TRBV27 and TRBJ2-2, with D perhaps TRBD1 (6 bases). With 4 bases removed from V and 6 bases from J, the gap between germline ends came to 12 bases. Germline values: CDR1 MNHEY, CDR2 SMNVEV (reference sequence). The CDR3 is 14 amino acids. The CDR3 DNA reads as TGTGCCAGCAGTTCACAGGGTGTGTCCGGGGAGCTGTTTTTT. Translating it yields CASSSQGVSGELFF.

This clonotype has at least ten counts. The chain couples TRBV15 to TRBJ1-5; no reliable D call. Per germline, CDR1 LNHNV and CDR2 YYDKDF (reference sequence). V was trimmed by 4 bases and J by 0 bases, leaving 7 bases between them. The CDR3 length is 14 residues. CDR3: CATSNGYSNQPQHF. DNA for the CDR3: TGTGCCACCAGCAACGGCTATAGCAATCAGCCCCAGCATTTT.

This clonotype was observed a handful of times. This chain joins TRBV7-9 and TRBJ2-7; 9 bases agree with TRBD2. Per the germline V gene, CDR1 is SEHNR and CDR2 is FQNEAQ (reference sequence). The CDR3 has 16 residues. With V trimmed by 5 bases and J by 3 bases, 11 bases remained unmatched. The CDR3 reads CASSLRTSVNLYEQYF. The CDR3 nucleotides read TGTGCCAGCAGCCTAAGGACTAGCGTGAATCTCTACGAGCAGTACTTC.

This clonotype has only a few counts. The chain links TRBV12-3 or TRBV12-4 to TRBJ2-5; 9 nucleotides match TRBD2. The CDR3 is 17 residues long. V lost 6 bases, J lost 7 bases, and 18 bases stayed unmatched. CDR3 nucleotides: TGTGCCAGCAGCTTTTCGGGTAGCGGGGGCTACTTCGGGACCCAGTACTTC. Protein: CASSFSGSGGYFGTQYF.

The chain uses TRBV7-6 and TRBJ1-2; 8 bases line up with TRBD1. CDR1 is SGHVS and CDR2 is FNYEAQ in the germline V gene. CDR3 length equals 17 residues. The trim removed 1 base at V and 0 bases at J, leaving 7 bases unmatched. The CDR3 protein is CASSLGTGTGTNYGYTF. CDR3 nucleotide sequence: TGTGCCAGCAGCTTAGGGACAGGGACCGGAACTAACTATGGCTACACCTTC.

This clonotype came up many times. The chain has TRBV5-6 and TRBJ2-7; 9 nucleotides line up with TRBD1. Germline CDR1 and CDR2: SGHDT and YYEEEE. V shed 3 bases and J 12 bases; nucleotides not matched to a gene: 7. This CDR3 spans 12 amino acids. The CDR3 DNA follows: TGTGCCAGCAGCTGGGGACAGGGACGGGCGTACTTC. Translating it yields CASSWGQGRAYF.

This clonotype was observed many times. V usage is TRBV6-4 and J usage is TRBJ2-3; 8 bases are shared with TRBD2. The V gene end was trimmed by 0 bases and the J gene end by 7 bases; junction bases not matched to a gene: 6. Germline lookup yields CDR1 MRHNA and CDR2 SNTAGT. The CDR3 has 15 residues. This CDR3 reads CASSDSTGGPNTQYF. CDR3 nucleotide sequence: TGTGCCAGCAGTGACTCGACGGGGGGGCCAAATACGCAGTATTTT.

This clonotype was seen repeatedly, ten times or more. The chain employs TRBV2 and TRBJ2-5; 11 nucleotides line up with TRBD2. Germline V CDR1 and CDR2: SNHLY, FYNNEI. Trimming cost V 6 bases and J 2 bases; bases outside gene matches: 5. CDR3 size: 15 residues. CDR3 DNA: TGTGCCAGCAGAACCGGGACTAGCGGACAAGAGACCCAGTACTTC. Protein: CASRTGTSGQETQYF.

Comment on this clonotype: Given a much more abundant clone one base away, this may be a read error. CDR3 nucleotides: TGCAGCATTTACACGGGGGGCAATGAGCAGTTCTTC. Protein: CSIYTGGNEQFF. The chain carries TRBV29-1 and TRBJ2-1; 7 bases fit TRBD2. Germline V gene data show CDR1 as SQVTM and CDR2 as ANQGSEA. V shed 8 bases, J shed 6 bases, and the junction held 7 bases outside the gene matches. This CDR3 has 12 residues.

This clonotype was seen at least ten times. The rearrangement joins TRBV7-2 to TRBJ1-5; D remains unclear. The germline gives CDR1 SGHTA, CDR2 FQGNSA. This CDR3 has 16 residues. Trimming shortened V by 6 bases and J by 1 base, and 16 bases separated the two germline ends. In nucleotides, the CDR3 is TGTGCCAGCAGTTTTGAAGGGTCGCGGAGCAATCAGCCCCAGCATTTT. Translation: CASSFEGSRSNQPQHF.

This clonotype was recorded at least ten times. The rearrangement links TRBV4-1 to TRBJ1-5, with 8 bases fitting TRBD1. CDR3 length: 14 amino acids. V dropped 4 bases and J dropped 2; count of bases not matched to a gene: 1. Germline CDR1 is MGHRA and CDR2 is YSYEKL. CDR3 DNA sequence: TGCGCCAGCAGCCTGGACAGGGGCAATCAGCCCCAGCATTTT. Encoded protein: CASSLDRGNQPQHF.